The next 24 T cell receptor beta chains were all read from a single sample in a study of breast tumors, draining lymph nodes, adjacent tissues. Breast cancer patients provided tissue from their axillary draining lymph nodes. MiXCR, applied by TCRdb to the multiplex PCR reads, yields one record per CDR3 protein. The table lists approximately 300,000 distinct CDR3 sequences, 30% of them singletons. Sequenced sample: axillary lymph node tissue. These receptors came from a female donor with breast cancer. Some clones in this sample may be carry-over from other donors' samples.

This clonotype was observed many times. This chain links TRBV10-1 with TRBJ2-5, with 13 bases matching TRBD2. The V and J ends lost 6 bases and 4 bases, in that order; junction bases with no gene match: 8. From germline, CDR1 is WNHNN and CDR2 SYGVQD (reference sequence). The CDR3 spans 16 residues. CDR3 amino acids: CASSGTSGVQGETQYF. CDR3 nucleotide sequence: TGCGCCAGCAGCGGGACTAGCGGGGTCCAGGGAGAGACCCAGTACTTC.

The sample holds many counts of this clonotype. The chain is built from TRBV6-4 and TRBJ2-3, with D possibly matching TRBD1 (5 bases). With 2 bases removed from V and 1 base from J, the gap between germline ends came to 10 bases. CDR3 length: 15 residues. In germline, CDR1 is MRHNA, CDR2 SNTAGT. This chain's CDR3 is CASSDGGAGTDTQYF. As DNA, the CDR3 is TGTGCCAGCAGTGACGGTGGGGCGGGCACAGATACGCAGTATTTT.

Notes on this clonotype: Being one base from a much bigger clone, this may be a read error. No conserved phenylalanine or tryptophan is present at the end of the CDR3, so a read error is the likely explanation. The rearrangement links TRBV7-8 to TRBJ1-5, with D possibly being TRBD1 (6 bases). The CDR3 covers 13 residues. Germline CDR1 and CDR2: SGHVS and FQNEAQ. Deletions cut 5 bases from V and 5 bases from J, with 10 bases between. The DNA of the CDR3 is TGTGCCAGCAGCCAAGGGGGGCATCAGCCCCAGCATCTT. Amino acids: CASSQGGHQPQHL.

Turning to this clonotype: A read error is possible here, since a much larger clone lies one base away. The chain combines TRBV7-2 with TRBJ2-5; no clear D gene. The CDR3 sequence is 12 residues long. Germline lookup yields CDR1 SGHTA and CDR2 FQGNSA. Trimming removed 8 bases at V and 4 bases at J, with 11 bases between. DNA for the CDR3: TGTGCCAGCCCTTTGGCGGCAGAGACCCAGTACTTC. Residues: CASPLAAETQYF. Drawing the rest from reference TRBV7-2 and TRBJ2-5, the complete variable domain is GAGVSQSPSNKVTEKGKDVELRCDPISGHTALYWYRQSLGQGLEFLIYFQGNSAPDKSGLPSDRFSAERTGGSVSTLTIQRTQQEDSAVYLCASPLAAETQYFGPGTRLLVL.

In its sample, this clonotype was seen many times. This chain links TRBV4-1 with TRBJ2-3; TRBD2 might be the D (6 bases). CDR1 is MGHRA and CDR2 is YSYEKL in the germline V gene. The CDR3 covers 14 residues. V shed 1 base and J shed 10 bases, with 15 bases lying between them. The CDR3: CASSQASGEWAQYF. DNA for the CDR3: TGCGCCAGCAGCCAAGCATCGGGGGAGTGGGCGCAGTATTTT.

V is TRBV5-1 and J is TRBJ2-3; 8 bases are a match to TRBD2. The CDR3 extends over 16 amino acids. Germline V gene lookup returns CDR1 SGHRS and CDR2 YFSETQ. J lost 5 bases, V lost 0 bases, and 8 bases had no gene match. The CDR3 region is CASSLVLAGSRDTQYF. CDR3 bases: TGCGCCAGCAGCTTGGTGCTAGCGGGTTCGCGAGATACGCAGTATTTT.

In its sample, this clonotype is medium-sized (0.01 to 0.1%). V gene TRBV29-1 combines with J gene TRBJ2-3, with D unclear. The CDR3 extends over 13 amino acids. Germline CDR1 reads SQVTM; CDR2 reads ANQGSEA. V was trimmed by 6 bases and J by 1 base, leaving 11 bases between them. The CDR3 spells CSVDPGRTDTQYF. The CDR3 nucleotides are TGCAGCGTCGACCCTGGCCGCACAGATACGCAGTATTTT.

As concerns this clonotype: Just one base apart from a much larger clone, this may be a read error. This sequence joins TRBV11-2 and TRBJ2-1; D ambiguous. V dropped 5 bases and J dropped 5 bases, with 13 bases sitting between them. In germline, CDR1 is SGHAT, CDR2 FQNNGV. This CDR3 region has 14 residues. The CDR3 sequence is CASSLSQDHNEQFF. In DNA form, the CDR3 reads TGTGCCAGCAGCCTTTCCCAGGATCACAATGAGCAGTTCTTC.

The chain uses TRBV7-9 and TRBJ2-7; D is perhaps TRBD2 (6 bases). With 5 bases removed from V and 0 bases from J, the gap between germline ends came to 14 bases. The CDR3 has 15 amino acids. Germline CDR1 and CDR2: SEHNR and FQNEAQ (reference sequence). CDR3 in DNA: TGTGCCAGCAGCCCCCTTCTAGCGTCCTCCTACGAGCAGTACTTC. Its translation is CASSPLLASSYEQYF.

This clonotype was observed a handful of times. The chain links TRBV6-6 to TRBJ2-2; 10 nucleotides align to TRBD2. The CDR3 loop spans 18 amino acids. Germline V gene sequence: CDR1 MNHNY, CDR2 SVGAGI (reference sequence). With V trimmed by 5 bases and J by 1 base, 10 bases remained unmatched. Here the CDR3 DNA reads TGTGCCAGCAGTCACCGCGGGGCTAGCGGGGGGAACACCGGGGAGCTGTTTTTT. Translating gives CASSHRGASGGNTGELFF.

This clonotype was detected many times. This chain connects TRBV11-2 to TRBJ2-1; 11 bases line up with TRBD2. With 3 bases clipped from V and 7 bases from J, the junction kept 5 bases outside the gene matches. CDR3 length equals 15 residues. Germline CDR1 and CDR2: SGHAT and FQNNGV. The CDR3 coding sequence is TGTGCCAGCAGCTTGGGACTAGCGGAAAGGAATGAGCAGTTCTTC. It yields the protein CASSLGLAERNEQFF.

In its sample, this clonotype was seen a few times. The genes are TRBV4-1 and TRBJ2-1, with 11 bases matching TRBD1. Germline lookup yields CDR1 MGHRA and CDR2 YSYEKL. J gave up 9 bases and V 4 bases, and 11 bases lay outside the gene matches. The CDR3 consists of 16 residues. The chain's CDR3 is CASSRSPGQGAGEQFF. For the CDR3, the DNA is TGCGCCAGCAGCCGGAGCCCCGGACAGGGGGCCGGTGAGCAGTTCTTC.

The chain employs TRBV6-5 and TRBJ2-5; maybe TRBD2 (6 bases). The V end was cut by 8 bases, the J end by 4 bases, with 17 bases between. This CDR3 spans 14 amino acids. Germline CDR1 is MNHEY and CDR2 is SVGAGI. In nucleotides, the CDR3 is TGTGCCAGCCAAAACGGGGGTTTAGGAGAGACCCAGTACTTC. It codes for CASQNGGLGETQYF.

The DNA of the CDR3 is TGTGCCAGCGCCCGACTCACCGGGGAGCTGTTTTTT. Protein product: CASARLTGELFF. The chain joins TRBV3-1 to TRBJ2-2; D unresolved. Germline V gene sequence: CDR1 LGHDT, CDR2 YNNKEL (reference sequence). The CDR3 is 12 amino acids. Trimming shortened V by 8 bases and J by 4 bases, and 8 bases separated the two germline ends.

In this sample, this clonotype turned up many times. The chain is built from TRBV20-1 and TRBJ2-1, with TRBD2 matching over 15 bases. Per the germline V gene, CDR1 is DFQATT and CDR2 is SNEGSKA (reference sequence). Germline trimming cut 3 bases from V and 9 bases from J; bases unmatched to any gene: 3. The CDR3 covers 14 residues. CDR3 protein: CSASGLAGGSEQFF. The CDR3 region has the DNA TGCAGTGCTAGTGGACTAGCGGGAGGGAGTGAGCAGTTCTTC.

This clonotype was recorded at least ten times. The CDR3 bases are TGTGCCAGCAGCGACAGCGGGAGGGGGAATACGCAGTATTTT. Its translation is CASSDSGRGNTQYF. J is TRBJ2-3 and V is TRBV12-3 or TRBV12-4; 10 nucleotides match TRBD2. CDR3 length: 14 amino acids. J lost 7 bases, V lost 6 bases, and 7 bases had no gene match.

Comments on this clonotype: Just one base apart from a much larger clone, this may be a read error. The chain carries TRBV6-6 and TRBJ1-2; 11 positions match TRBD1. Looked up from germline, CDR1 is MNHNY and CDR2 is SVGAGI (reference sequence). With 3 bases clipped from V and 8 bases from J, the junction kept 17 bases outside the gene matches. The CDR3 length is 18 residues. The CDR3 region is CASSYIIGQGASSTGYTF. CDR3 DNA: TGTGCCAGCAGTTATATTATAGGACAGGGGGCGTCTTCCACCGGCTACACCTTC.

A word on this clonotype: This may stem from a read error, because a much larger clone lies one nucleotide away. This chain uses TRBV5-1 with TRBJ2-2; the match to TRBD2 covers 8 bases. CDR3 length equals 15 residues. Germline CDR1 is SGHRS and CDR2 is YFSETQ. CDR3 bases: TGCGCCAGCAGCCGTCAAGCGGGAGTGACCGGGGAGCTGTCTTTT. It codes for CASSRQAGVTGELSF.

This clonotype was observed at least ten times. A read error may produce the germline difference seen at one junction end. This rearrangement joins TRBV10-3 to TRBJ1-4; D is unclear. CDR3 length: 12 amino acids. The V gene's germline CDR1 is ENHRY and CDR2 SYGVKD. CDR3 nucleotide sequence: TGTGCCATCAGTGAGACAAATGGAAAACTGTTTTTT. The encoded protein is CAISETNGKLFF.

This clonotype was observed a few times. It may be a read error: a sequence one base away is much more abundant. The rearrangement joins TRBV5-4 to TRBJ2-7; TRBD1 aligns across 7 bases. Trimming at V came to 4 bases and at J to 5 bases, leaving 6 bases not matched to a gene. The CDR3 contains 13 residues. Per the germline V gene, CDR1 is SGHNT and CDR2 is YYREEE (reference sequence). CDR3 in amino acids: CASSGGQTHEQYF. The CDR3 DNA reads as TGTGCCAGCAGCGGGGGACAGACCCACGAGCAGTACTTC.

On this clonotype: A read error is possible here, since a much larger clone lies one base away. This chain links TRBV11-3 with TRBJ2-1; D is unclear. Germline V gene sequence: CDR1 SGHNT, CDR2 YENEEA. This CDR3 has 15 residues. The CDR3 nucleotides read TGTGCCAGCAGCTTAGATCGGCAGGAACACAATGAGCAGTCCTTC. Protein: CASSLDRQEHNEQSF.

Details on this clonotype: Its ends do not fully match the called genes, so a read error is possible. The chain links TRBV13 to TRBJ2-6, with a possible D match to TRBD2 (7 bases). Germline CDR1 reads PRHDT; CDR2 reads FYEKMQ (reference sequence). CDR3 length: 14 residues. The CDR3 sequence is CASSLEGEGGTEAF. The CDR3 nucleotides are TGTGCCAGCAGCTTAGAGGGGGAGGGGGGGACTGAAGCTTTC.

This clonotype was seen at least ten times. J is TRBJ2-3 and V is TRBV11-2; D is ambiguous. Germline V CDR1 and CDR2: SGHAT, FQNNGV. The CDR3 extends over 13 amino acids. Trimming pared 6 bases from V and 1 base from J, leaving 8 bases between. Here the CDR3 reads CASRTDGTDTQYF. CDR3 coding DNA: TGTGCCAGCAGGACGGACGGCACAGATACGCAGTATTTT.

About this clonotype itself: This may be a read error: a much more frequent sequence differs by one nucleotide. This chain links TRBV7-9 with TRBJ1-2, with 7 bases identical to TRBD1. CDR1 and CDR2 from the germline V gene are SEHNR and FQNEAQ (reference sequence). The CDR3 is 15 residues long. The CDR3, as DNA: TGTGCCAGCAGCCAGACAGGGAGGGTCAACTATGGCTACCCCTTC. It codes for CASSQTGRVNYGYPF.